This TCR beta chain was profiled in a study of blood T cell repertoires in COVID-19. Original processing methods: Cell counts per sample came from amplifying reference gene primers. TCRdb keeps only in-frame clones here, not all; method: immunoSEQ multiplex PCR. D and trimming come from the DNA, and the V and J calls and clone size come from that table. The sample yields 75,000 or so clones, about 85% seen once. The junction had 5 bases not matched to a gene; V was cut back by 5 bases and J by 7 bases. This CDR3 spans 14 amino acids. Germline V gene sequence: CDR1 LGHDT, CDR2 YNNKEL (reference sequence).

The chain is built from TRBV3-1 (or the pseudogene TRBV3-2) and TRBJ1-6, with 7 nucleotides matching TRBD1. Sequencing was performed on peripheral blood. The clonotype comes from a man between 60 and 75 years old with active or convalescent COVID-19. The CDR3 here is CASSEGQPNSPLHF. CDR3 sequence (DNA): TGTGCCAGCAGCGAGGGACAGCCAAATTCACCCCTCCACTTT.